Listed below are T cell receptor beta chains from one sample, sequenced in a study of T cells in Graves' hyperthyroidism and ophthalmopathy. One entry per CDR3 protein, called by TCRdb with MiXCR from the multiplex PCR reads. The data hold some 400,000 distinct CDR3 sequences, with roughly 12% observed a single time. The sequenced sample consisted of blood. Receptors originate from a man under 40 with Graves' hyperthyroidism that later progressed to Graves' ophthalmopathy. Both conserved end residues are part of each CDR3. A D gene is named only where the DNA matches it firmly. Part of the rows lack a size; the others show once, few, many or a class for expanded clones.

V gene	clone size	D gene	J gene	CDR3 DNA	CDR3 protein
TRBV9	few	TRBD2	TRBJ2-3	TGTGCCAGCAGCGTAGGCGGGGGAAACACAGATACGCAGTATTTT	CASSVGGGNTDTQYF
TRBV6-1	.	TRBD2	TRBJ2-3	TGTGCCAGCAGTGAGGGACTAGCGGGTACGCAGTATTTT	CASSEGLAGTQYF
TRBV7-9	.	TRBD2	TRBJ2-1	TGTGCCAGCAGCCGTAGACTAGCGGGGGGCGTCAATGAGCAGTTCTTC	CASSRRLAGGVNEQFF
TRBV24-1	few	.	TRBJ2-3	TGTGCCACCAGTGATCCTCTGGGCGGAGGCAGCACAGATACGCAGTATTTT	CATSDPLGGGSTDTQYF
TRBV18	many	.	TRBJ2-5	TGTGCCAGCTCACCAACAGTACAAGAGACCCAGTACTTC	CASSPTVQETQYF
TRBV7-9	many	.	TRBJ1-1	TGTGCCAGCAGCTTAGGAGGGATCCCTGAAGCTTTCTTT	CASSLGGIPEAFF
TRBV2	many	.	TRBJ2-3	TGTGCCAGCAGTGAATCCGCGGGCACGAGCACAGATACGCAGTATTTT	CASSESAGTSTDTQYF
TRBV15	many	TRBD1	TRBJ2-7	TGTGCCACCAGACCGGGACAGGGATCCTACGAGCAGTACTTC	CATRPGQGSYEQYF
TRBV3-1	few	.	TRBJ1-5	TGTGCCAGCAGCCACGGCAATCAGCCCCAGCATTTT	CASSHGNQPQHF
TRBV12-3/TRBV12-4	many	.	TRBJ2-7	TGTGCCAGCAGTGGAGGGGGGTCATTCGACGAGCAGTACTTC	CASSGGGSFDEQYF
TRBV20-1	few	TRBD1	TRBJ1-6	TGCAGTGCTGTTCGGACAGGGAGCTCCTATAATTCACCCCTCCACTTT	CSAVRTGSSYNSPLHF
TRBV2	many	.	TRBJ1-2	TGTGCCACCGGGGGAGGACGGATGTATGGCTACACCTTC	CATGGGRMYGYTF
TRBV27	few	.	TRBJ2-6	TGTGCCAGCAGTCCCTATTTACAATACTCTGGGGCCAACGTCCTGACTTTC	CASSPYLQYSGANVLTF
TRBV12-3/TRBV12-4	many	.	TRBJ2-3	TGTGCCAGCAGTTCAACTGGCGGGGCCCGCACAGATACGCAGTATTTT	CASSSTGGARTDTQYF
TRBV12-3/TRBV12-4	few	TRBD2	TRBJ2-5	TGTGCCAGCGCTTGGACTAGCGGGGGGATGGTGGAGACCCAGTACTTC	CASAWTSGGMVETQYF
TRBV4-1	.	.	TRBJ1-1	TGCGCCAGCAGCCAAGAAGGGTCCAGAAAGAACACTGAAGCTTTCTTT	CASSQEGSRKNTEAFF
TRBV11-3	.	.	TRBJ2-7	TGTGCCAGCAGCGTACACAGGGAAGGATTGACCTACGAGCAGTACTTC	CASSVHREGLTYEQYF
TRBV16	many	TRBD1	TRBJ1-2	TGTGCCAGCAGCCAATTCAAGGGGGCGAATGGCTACACCTTC	CASSQFKGANGYTF
TRBV9	many	TRBD2	TRBJ2-7	TGTGCCAGCAGCGTAGAGGGTAGCGGGTCCAACGAGCAGTACTTC	CASSVEGSGSNEQYF
TRBV4-1	many	TRBD1	TRBJ2-7	TGCGCCAGCAGCAAGGACAGGGGGGCCTACGAGCAGTACTTC	CASSKDRGAYEQYF
TRBV5-1	many	.	TRBJ1-6	TGCGCCAGCAGCATTAATTCACCCCTCCACTTT	CASSINSPLHF
TRBV2	few	.	TRBJ1-5	TGTGCCAGCAGTGCTACAGGGCGAAATCAGCCCCAGCATTTT	CASSATGRNQPQHF
TRBV5-4	.	.	TRBJ1-6	TGTGCCAGCAGCTTACTTCCGCGGCGGACAAGAAGCTATAATTCACCCCTCCACTTT	CASSLLPRRTRSYNSPLHF
TRBV7-8	.	.	TRBJ1-4	TGTGCCAGCAGCCCAAGTGCGGACACCATTTTAAGTGAAAAACTGTTTTTT	CASSPSADTILSEKLFF
TRBV18	.	.	TRBJ1-5	TGTGCCAGCTCAGCACGGGGAAGGGGACGCCATCAGCCCCAGCATTTT	CASSARGRGRHQPQHF
TRBV7-8	many	.	TRBJ2-7	TGTGCCAGCAGCCCTCGATCCCCCGGGACCCCAACCGAGCAGTACTTC	CASSPRSPGTPTEQYF
TRBV6-1	many	TRBD1	TRBJ1-2	TGTGCCAGCAGTCACCCCACAGGGGGAGGTTATGGCTACACCTTC	CASSHPTGGGYGYTF
TRBV28	many	TRBD1	TRBJ1-2	TGTGCCAGCAGTCGTCCCGGACAGGCGAAATATGGCTACACCTTC	CASSRPGQAKYGYTF
TRBV2	many	.	TRBJ1-4	TGTGCCAGCACCGGGGCTAATGAAAAACTGTTTTTT	CASTGANEKLFF
TRBV7-2	many	TRBD2	TRBJ2-5	TGTGCCAGCAGCTTAGTTAGCGGGGGGGAGACCCAGTACTTC	CASSLVSGGETQYF
TRBV2	.	.	TRBJ1-2	TGTGCCAGCAGTGAAAAGGTCGATGGCTACACCTTC	CASSEKVDGYTF
TRBV7-4	.	.	TRBJ1-2	TGTGCCAGCACCTTCCCCTATGGCTACACCTTC	CASTFPYGYTF
TRBV20-1	few	.	TRBJ2-7	TGCAGTGCCGGGCCATCCCGGGCGAAATCCTACGAGCAGTACTTC	CSAGPSRAKSYEQYF
TRBV3-1	.	.	TRBJ1-2	TGTGCCAGCAGCCCCCGGGAACAGATTGGCTACACCTTC	CASSPREQIGYTF
TRBV6-1	few	TRBD1	TRBJ1-2	TGTGCCAGCGGCCAGACAGGGGGAGACTATGGCTACACCTTC	CASGQTGGDYGYTF
TRBV11-3	many	.	TRBJ1-1	TGTGCCAGCAGCTTAGATGGGACCAGGGACTTAGCTTTCTTT	CASSLDGTRDLAFF